This T cell receptor beta chain is drawn from a study of blood T cell repertoires in COVID-19. Study details: COVID-19 samples, acute and convalescent, were from the United States, Italy and Spain.

The CDR3 spans 13 residues. V lost 7 bases to trimming and J lost 3 bases, with 12 bases between them. CDR1 SNHLY and CDR2 FYNNEI come from the germline V gene. Method: immunoSEQ multiplex PCR; TCRdb's copy keeps in-frame clones and lacks some. The sample holds about 250,000 clones, about nine tenths seen once. Seattle participants joined during active infection and were tracked over time. This receptor was identified in a man aged 25 to 40 with COVID-19, enrolled during active disease. Sequencing was performed on peripheral blood. The rearrangement joins TRBV2 to TRBJ1-1; the D gene is possibly TRBD1 (6 bases). CDR3 protein: CASNRGADTEAFF. The CDR3 coding sequence is TGTGCCAGCAATCGGGGGGCTGACACTGAAGCTTTCTTT.